The T cell receptor (beta chain) under discussion was sequenced for a study of regulatory T cells in long-lasting Graves disease. The wider study: Graves' patients with a new diagnosis had received antithyroid drugs under 3 months.

Time point noted: newly diagnosed GD, antithyroid drugs for less than 3 months. PBMC RNA served as the TCR library source. The CDR3 has 11 residues. From germline, CDR1 is SNHLY and CDR2 FYNNEI. V was clipped by 6 bases and J by 8 bases, with 8 bases between them. To make TCR beta libraries, researchers used iRepertoire HTBI primers and Arm-PCR of CDR3 regions. In TCRdb, the multiplex PCR reads were re-called with MiXCR into one record per CDR3 protein. This table has 400,000 to 450,000 distinct CDR3 sequences, approximately 16% appearing once. This clonotype was found many times. These data also formed part of another study, on T cells in Graves' hyperthyroidism and ophthalmopathy. That work states: TCR CDR3 underwent first-round RT-PCR with the HTBI primer set. The majority of expanded thyroid clonotypes above 0.001 also appeared in blood.

The origin of this receptor is a woman in her 30s with Graves disease. The sequencing used peripheral blood mononuclear cells (PBMCs), collected at new diagnosis, from a patient treated with antithyroid drugs. The chain is built from TRBV2 and TRBJ2-1; TRBD2 might be the D (5 bases). The CDR3 DNA sequence: TGTGCCAGCAGAGGACTTCATGAGCAGTTCTTC. As protein: CASRGLHEQFF.